The 14 T cell receptor beta chains presented below share a single source sample, sequenced in a study of shared T cell receptors in the human thymus (dated by TCRdb to about 2021). The method behind the library was the immunoSEQ multiplex PCR assay. TCRdb mirrors the immuneACCESS table, restricted to in-frame sequences. Some clones are absent from its copies; in checked studies, under half trace to an unresolved V gene, and the reason for the others is unknown. The sample records roughly 660,000 clones, roughly 90% of which are singletons. Around 0.01% of the sample is taken by the ten largest. These data were likewise used in another study, on human thymus T cells.

The sample consisted of thymocytes. The receptors stem from a boy younger than two with a congenital heart defect. Donor details come from another sample of the same person, matched by shared clones.

As concerns this clone: Relative to the germline gene, one junction end is altered; a read error may explain this. The chain carries TRBV11-3 and TRBJ1-1, with 8 bases matching TRBD1. The CDR3 is made up of 17 amino acids. Germline loops: CDR1 SGHNT, CDR2 YENEEA. The CDR3 DNA sequence: TGTGCCAACAGCTTAGAAACAGGGGGAGAGGCGAACACTGAAGCTTTCTTT. It is translated as CANSLETGGEANTEAFF.

The chain recombines TRBV2 with TRBJ2-5, with TRBD1 identical over 7 bases. The germline V gene has CDR1 SNHLY and CDR2 FYNNEI. Unmatched junction bases numbered 8, after V lost 2 bases and J lost 5 bases. The CDR3 has 15 residues. CDR3 region: CASSEWSGGGETQYF. CDR3 coding DNA: TGTGCCAGCAGTGAATGGTCAGGGGGTGGGGAGACCCAGTACTTC.

This clone was detected only once. The chain uses TRBV14 and TRBJ2-7; 11 bases line up with TRBD2. This CDR3 has 19 amino acids. Trimming at V came to 1 base and at J to 4 bases, leaving 15 bases not matched to a gene. Germline loops: CDR1 SGHDN, CDR2 FVKESK. CDR3 protein: CASSQVTPRATSGTYEQYF. The CDR3, as DNA: TGTGCCAGCAGCCAAGTCACTCCCCGGGCGACTAGCGGGACGTACGAGCAGTACTTC.

This clone was observed a single time. The chain has TRBV12-5 and TRBJ2-1, with 12 bases that match TRBD2. The CDR3 runs to 19 residues. The junction had 11 bases not matched to a gene; V was cut back by 2 bases and J by 3 bases. The V gene's germline CDR1 is LGHNT and CDR2 FRNRAP. CDR3 sequence reads: CASGLSQLAGGPYYNEQFF. CDR3 sequence (DNA): TGTGCTAGTGGTTTGTCCCAACTAGCGGGGGGACCCTACTACAATGAGCAGTTCTTC.

The CDR3: CATSGQVSSTDTQYF. The CDR3 coding sequence is TGTGCCACATCAGGACAGGTCTCTAGCACAGATACGCAGTATTTT. This chain joins TRBV6-1 and TRBJ2-3, with 7 nucleotides matching TRBD1. J lost 0 bases, V lost 10 bases, and 10 bases had no gene match. The CDR3 is 15 residues long. CDR1 is MNHNS, CDR2 SASEGT, per germline.

This chain links TRBV4-2 with TRBJ2-1; D is possibly TRBD1 (6 bases). This CDR3 spans 14 amino acids. Germline V gene sequence: CDR1 LGHNA, CDR2 YNFKEQ. V gave up 1 base and J gave up 5 bases, with 9 bases separating them. CDR3: CASSQGNRDNEQFF. For the CDR3, the DNA is TGTGCCAGCAGCCAAGGAAACAGGGACAATGAGCAGTTCTTC.

The rearrangement links TRBV7-3 to TRBJ2-2; 7 bases align to TRBD2. The CDR3 length is 14 residues. Germline V gene lookup returns CDR1 SGHTA and CDR2 FQGTGA. J lost 3 bases, V lost 7 bases, and 5 bases had no gene match. DNA for the CDR3: TGTGCCAGCACCGGGGGGAGAGACACCGGGGAGCTGTTTTTT. Translation gives CASTGGRDTGELFF.

The rearrangement joins TRBV5-4 to TRBJ1-2, with D tentatively TRBD1 (6 bases). V was shortened by 0 bases and J by 8 bases, with 11 bases between the two germline ends. The CDR3 contains 13 residues. From germline, CDR1 is SGHNT and CDR2 YYREEE (reference sequence). This chain's CDR3 is CASSLGGGSGYTF. CDR3 DNA: TGTGCCAGCAGCTTGGGAGGGGGATCCGGCTACACCTTC.

This chain uses TRBV30 with TRBJ1-4; 9 bases map to TRBD1. The germline V gene encodes CDR1 GTSNPN and CDR2 SVGIG (reference sequence). The CDR3 is made up of 13 amino acids. The J segment lost 10 bases and the V segment lost 6 bases, leaving 9 bases of the junction unmatched. In nucleotides, the CDR3 is TGTGCCTGCCGGGACAGGGAGGAAGGAAAACTGTTTTTT. It yields the protein CACRDREEGKLFF.

J is TRBJ1-4 and V is TRBV10-1; TRBD1 agrees at 7 bases. The CDR3 runs 15 residues. Trimming cost V 4 bases and J 0 bases; bases outside gene matches: 2. The germline gives CDR1 WNHNN, CDR2 SYGVQD (reference sequence). CDR3 amino acids: CASSGDSSTNEKLFF. DNA of the CDR3: TGCGCCAGCAGTGGGGACAGCTCAACTAATGAAAAACTGTTTTTT.

This chain joins TRBV25-1 and TRBJ1-4, with TRBD1 matching over 10 bases. From germline, CDR1 is MGHDK and CDR2 SYGVNS. The CDR3 is 16 residues long. J gave up 1 base and V 4 bases, and 3 bases lay outside the gene matches. In nucleotides, the CDR3 is TGTGCCAGCAGTGGACAGGGGGCCGAAACTAATGAAAAACTGTTTTTT. Translating it yields CASSGQGAETNEKLFF.

The chain couples TRBV12-5 to TRBJ1-1; D is perhaps TRBD1 (6 bases). The germline gives CDR1 LGHNT, CDR2 FRNRAP. V was trimmed by 1 base and J by 0 bases, leaving 12 bases between them. The CDR3 is made up of 16 amino acids. The CDR3 loop reads CASGLARTELNTEAFF. CDR3 sequence (DNA): TGTGCTAGTGGTTTGGCAAGGACAGAATTGAACACTGAAGCTTTCTTT.

The genes are TRBV6-5 and TRBJ2-7; possible D gene TRBD1, 7 bases. The CDR3 extends over 14 amino acids. CDR1 is MNHEY, CDR2 SVGAGI, per germline. V lost 4 bases, J lost 2 bases, and 12 bases lay in between. The DNA for the CDR3 is TGTGCCAGCAGTTCAGGGGGACTGGCCTACGAGCAGTACTTC. This gives the protein CASSSGGLAYEQYF.

The CDR3: CASSASRGGTNTEAFF. The CDR3 bases are TGTGCCAGCAGTGCCTCTCGGGGGGGTACGAACACTGAAGCTTTCTTT. This chain joins TRBV2 and TRBJ1-1, with D possibly matching TRBD1 (5 bases). Trimming pared 4 bases from V and 1 base from J, leaving 16 bases between. The CDR3 has 16 residues. The V gene's germline CDR1 is SNHLY and CDR2 FYNNEI. The full variable domain, completed using reference TRBV2 and TRBJ1-1, is EPEVTQTPSHQVTQMGQEVILRCVPISNHLYFYWYRQILGQKVEFLVSFYNNEISEKSEIFDDQFSVERPDGSNFTLKIRSTKLEDSAMYFCASSASRGGTNTEAFFGQGTRLTVV.